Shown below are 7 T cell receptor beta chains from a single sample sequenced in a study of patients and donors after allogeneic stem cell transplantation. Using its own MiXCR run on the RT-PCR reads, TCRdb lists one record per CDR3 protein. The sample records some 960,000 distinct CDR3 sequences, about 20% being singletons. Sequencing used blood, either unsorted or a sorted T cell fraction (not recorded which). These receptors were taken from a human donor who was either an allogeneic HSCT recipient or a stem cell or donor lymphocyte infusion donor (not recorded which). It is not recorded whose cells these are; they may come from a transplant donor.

The CDR3 reads CASSQADRQYGYTF. CDR3 DNA: TGTGCCAGCAGCCAAGCTGATCGACAGTATGGCTACACCTTC. The chain links TRBV3-1 to TRBJ1-2; tentatively, D is TRBD1 (5 bases). Per the germline V gene, CDR1 is LGHDT and CDR2 is YNNKEL (reference sequence). Trimming left V 1 base short and J 5 bases short, with 11 bases between. The CDR3 sequence is 14 residues long.

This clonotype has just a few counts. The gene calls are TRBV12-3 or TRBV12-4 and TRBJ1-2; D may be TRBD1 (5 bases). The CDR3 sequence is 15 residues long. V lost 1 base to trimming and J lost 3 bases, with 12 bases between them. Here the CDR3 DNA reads TGTGCCAGCAGTTTAGAGAGGGGTGACGACTATGGCTACACCTTC. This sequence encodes CASSLERGDDYGYTF.

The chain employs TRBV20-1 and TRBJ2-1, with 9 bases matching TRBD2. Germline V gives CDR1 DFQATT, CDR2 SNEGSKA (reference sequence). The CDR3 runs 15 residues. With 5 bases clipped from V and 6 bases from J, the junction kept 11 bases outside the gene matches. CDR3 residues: CSAYDSGRFGNEQFF. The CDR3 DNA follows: TGCAGTGCTTACGATAGCGGGAGATTCGGCAATGAGCAGTTCTTC.

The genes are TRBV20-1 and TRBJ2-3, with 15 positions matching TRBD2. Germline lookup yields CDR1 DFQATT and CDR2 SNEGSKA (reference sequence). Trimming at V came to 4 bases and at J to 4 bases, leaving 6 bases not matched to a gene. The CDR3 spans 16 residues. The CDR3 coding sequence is TGCAGTGCTACAGGACTAGCGGGGGGGTTGGCAGATACGCAGTATTTT. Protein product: CSATGLAGGLADTQYF.

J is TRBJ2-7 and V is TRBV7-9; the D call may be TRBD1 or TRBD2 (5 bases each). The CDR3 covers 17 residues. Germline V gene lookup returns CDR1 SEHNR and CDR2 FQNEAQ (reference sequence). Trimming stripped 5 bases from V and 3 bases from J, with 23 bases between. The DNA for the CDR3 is TGTGCCAGCAGCCCACTACCCGGCTCCCTGGGGGACTACGAGCAGTACTTC. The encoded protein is CASSPLPGSLGDYEQYF.

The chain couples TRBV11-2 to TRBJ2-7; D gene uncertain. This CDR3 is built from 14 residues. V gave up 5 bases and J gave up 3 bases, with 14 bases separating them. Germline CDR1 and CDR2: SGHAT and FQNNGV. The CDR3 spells CASSLGGNNYEQYF. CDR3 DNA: TGTGCCAGCAGCCTGGGTGGGAATAACTACGAGCAGTACTTC.

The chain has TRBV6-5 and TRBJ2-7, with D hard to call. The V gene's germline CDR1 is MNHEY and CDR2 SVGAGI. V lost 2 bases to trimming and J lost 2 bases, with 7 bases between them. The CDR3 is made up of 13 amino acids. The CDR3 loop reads CASSYVFAYEQYF. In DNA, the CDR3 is TGTGCCAGCAGTTACGTGTTCGCCTACGAGCAGTACTTC.